One T cell receptor beta chain is described in this entry. The antigen is not known. This record comes from a study of CXCR3-negative and CXCR3-positive naive CD8 T cells. Study conclusions and caveats: CXCR3-expressing naive cells carried TRB CDR3s more hydrophobic than those of CXCR3-negative naive cells. TRB CDR3 properties indicated TCR strength, while surface CD5 was similar across naive subsets. Relative to memory CD8+ cells, whose diversity was much lower, both naive subsets had comparably high diversity.

From germline, CDR1 is SQVTM and CDR2 ANQGSEA. The CDR3 consists of 14 residues. Carrying UMI labels, the TRB cDNA libraries were prepared through 5' RACE. TCRdb re-called the 5' RACE reads and shows each CDR3 protein once, DNA omitted. The sample table includes about 26,000 distinct CDR3 sequences. The TCR originated in a human donor in good health. Some clones in this sample may be carry-over from other donors' samples. This rearrangement joins TRBV29-1 to TRBJ2-7; the TCRdb call, TRBD1, lacks DNA for checking. Source material: naive CXCR3- CD8+ T cells from blood. Subset: CD45RO-CCR7+CD27+CD95- naive CD8+ T cells lacking CXCR3 (TNR3-). The CDR3 spells CSVEWAGGSYEQYF.